The clone carrying this TCR beta chain was seen a handful of times. Antigen: not known. The source of the sample is a study of identical twins. Trimming shortened V by 5 bases and J by 0 bases, and 19 bases separated the two germline ends. The CDR3 runs to 18 residues. CDR1 is MDHEN, CDR2 SYDVKM, per germline. Each CDR3 protein is one row after TCRdb ran MiXCR on the 5' RACE reads. This table holds some 900,000 distinct CDR3 sequences, approximately 13% found once. Study results and caveats: Conclusions rested on cross-sectional statistics rather than following the same donors. For cord blood, abundant beta clonotypes had fewer insertions, unlike memory repertoires, which showed none.

The same sample was also used in a study of yellow fever vaccine responses in identical twins. That work states: Twins' T cell vaccine responses reportedly looked partly convergent, partly personalized.

The receptor was isolated from a woman between 18 and 29 years old in good health. This chain uses TRBV28 with TRBJ2-2, with D hard to call. Sequences were obtained from PBMCs. CDR3 in amino acids: CASSAYLVPSPNTGELFF. DNA for the CDR3: TGTGCCAGCAGTGCTTACCTGGTGCCCAGCCCGAACACCGGGGAGCTGTTTTTT.